The present T cell receptor (beta chain) was sequenced within a study of early T cells in non-severe SARS-CoV-2 infection. CDR3 length: 12 residues. V was clipped by 2 bases and J by 6 bases, with 8 bases between them. Germline CDR1 MDHEN, CDR2 SYDVKM. This clonotype was found a few times. TCRdb independently ran MiXCR on the 5' RACE reads; one entry per CDR3 protein. The sample consists of around 32,000 distinct CDR3 sequences, about 6.1% of them appearing once. Material for sequencing was whole blood. The clonotype was recovered from an adult who was a healthcare worker with PCR-confirmed SARS-CoV-2 infection or an uninfected control (not recorded which). V is TRBV28 and J is TRBJ2-7; D not certain. CDR3 protein: CASSLTRTEQYF. CDR3 nucleotides: TGTGCCAGCAGTTTAACCCGTACCGAGCAGTACTTC. Together with reference TRBV28 and TRBJ2-7, the CDR3 gives the full variable domain: DVKVTQSSRYLVKRTGEKVFLECVQDMDHENMFWYRQDPGLGLRLIYFSYDVKMKEKGDIPEGYSVSREKKERFSLILESASTNQTSMYLCASSLTRTEQYFGPGTRLTVT.